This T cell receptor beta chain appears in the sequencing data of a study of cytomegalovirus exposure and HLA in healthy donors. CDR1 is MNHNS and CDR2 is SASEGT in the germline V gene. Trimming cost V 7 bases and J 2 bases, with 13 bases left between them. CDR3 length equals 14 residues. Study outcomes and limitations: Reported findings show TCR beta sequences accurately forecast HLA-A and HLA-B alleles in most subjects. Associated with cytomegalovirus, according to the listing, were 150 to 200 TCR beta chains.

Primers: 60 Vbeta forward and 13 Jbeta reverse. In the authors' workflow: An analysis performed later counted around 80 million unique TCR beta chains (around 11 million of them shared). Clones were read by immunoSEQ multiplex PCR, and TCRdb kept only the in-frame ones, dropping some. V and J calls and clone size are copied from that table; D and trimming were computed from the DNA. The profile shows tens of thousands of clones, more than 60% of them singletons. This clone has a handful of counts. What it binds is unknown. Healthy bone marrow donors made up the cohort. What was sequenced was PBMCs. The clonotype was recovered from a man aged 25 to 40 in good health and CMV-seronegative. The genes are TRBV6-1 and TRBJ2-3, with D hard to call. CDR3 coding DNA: TGTGCCAGCACTACTCACTTAAACACAGATACGCAGTATTTT. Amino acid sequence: CASTTHLNTDTQYF.